The 16 T cell receptor beta chains presented below share a single source sample, sequenced in a study of blood T cell repertoires in COVID-19. The data were produced by immunoSEQ multiplex PCR, yet TCRdb's version contains in-frame clones alone and is incomplete. The sample includes 240,000 or so clones, 81% seen only once; the top ten take around 7%. The source material was peripheral blood. The receptors come from a woman aged 80 or older with COVID-19, enrolled during active disease.

The genes are TRBV5-1 and TRBJ2-3; 8 nucleotides agree with TRBD2. J was trimmed by 0 bases and V by 5 bases; bases with no gene match: 11. The CDR3 consists of 17 residues. Germline V gene lookup returns CDR1 SGHRS and CDR2 YFSETQ. The CDR3 spells CASREGYSGTSTDTQYF. CDR3 sequence (DNA): TGCGCCAGCAGGGAGGGATATAGCGGGACTAGCACAGATACGCAGTATTTT.

The chain has TRBV4-3 and TRBJ2-3; 10 positions agree with TRBD2. The CDR3 runs 16 residues. Germline V CDR1 and CDR2: LGHNA, YSLEER. V lost 6 bases to trimming and J lost 2 bases; unmatched junction nucleotides: 8. The CDR3, as DNA: TGCGCCAGCAGAAAAGCGGGAGGGCCCTCCACAGATACGCAGTATTTT. Translation gives CASRKAGGPSTDTQYF.

This chain joins TRBV9 and TRBJ2-3; TRBD2 matches 11 bases. The J segment lost 3 bases and the V segment lost 4 bases, leaving 13 bases of the junction unmatched. The germline gives CDR1 SGDLS, CDR2 YYNGEE. This CDR3 has 18 residues. CDR3 in DNA: TGTGCCAGCAGCCCTCGACCGACTAGCGGGGCCACTACAGATACGCAGTATTTT. Residues: CASSPRPTSGATTDTQYF. The variable domain in full, completed from reference TRBV9 and TRBJ2-3, reads DSGVTQTPKHLITATGQRVTLRCSPRSGDLSVYWYQQSLDQGLQFLIQYYNGEERAKGNILERFSAQQFPDLHSELNLSSLELGDSALYFCASSPRPTSGATTDTQYFGPGTRLTVL.

This clone has only a few counts. The rearrangement uses TRBV27 and TRBJ2-7; D is ambiguous. The CDR3 extends over 13 amino acids. Trimming took off 0 bases at V and 3 bases at J, with 6 bases between the two ends. CDR1 and CDR2 (germline): MNHEY, SMNVEV (reference sequence). CDR3 nucleotides: TGTGCCAGCAGTTTATCAGTCGGCTACGAGCAGTACTTC. Translated, it gives CASSLSVGYEQYF.

This chain uses TRBV12-3 or TRBV12-4 with TRBJ2-1; D remains unclear. Trimming took 4 bases from V and 3 from J, leaving 7 bases between them. This CDR3 is built from 13 residues. The CDR3 reads CASSSHYYNEQFF. DNA of the CDR3: TGTGCCAGCAGTTCTCACTACTACAATGAGCAGTTCTTC.

Here the CDR3 reads CASRRPGRSTEAFF. The CDR3 DNA follows: TGCGCCAGCCGCCGGCCGGGGAGGAGCACTGAAGCTTTCTTT. The rearrangement joins TRBV5-1 to TRBJ1-1; D call uncertain. The CDR3 covers 14 residues. Trimming stripped 7 bases from V and 4 bases from J, with 17 bases between. CDR1 is SGHRS and CDR2 is YFSETQ in the germline V gene.

This chain connects TRBV4-1 to TRBJ1-1, with TRBD1 matching 8 bases. Germline lookup yields CDR1 MGHRA and CDR2 YSYEKL. V was pared by 0 bases and J by 0 bases, with 9 bases of the junction left unmatched. The CDR3 is 18 residues long. The CDR3 DNA is TGCGCCAGCAGCCAAGATGGACAGGGATCGGGTATGAACACTGAAGCTTTCTTT. Amino acids: CASSQDGQGSGMNTEAFF.

The chain uses TRBV28 and TRBJ1-1; D is unclear. Germline-derived CDR1 and CDR2 are MDHEN and SYDVKM. CDR3 length: 15 amino acids. Trimming removed 7 bases at V and 7 bases at J, with 22 bases between. As DNA, the CDR3 is TGTGCCAGCATGAGAGGCAGCTCGCCTCCCAGTGAAGCTTTCTTT. Translated, it gives CASMRGSSPPSEAFF.

V usage is TRBV7-9 and J usage is TRBJ2-2, with 14 bases that match TRBD2. V trimming: 5 bases; J trimming: 5 bases; junction bases outside the gene matches: 13. CDR3 length: 19 amino acids. Germline assignment: CDR1 SEHNR and CDR2 FQNEAQ (reference sequence). The CDR3 loop reads CASSPGTSGGPIRTGELFF. DNA of the CDR3: TGTGCCAGCAGCCCAGGGACTAGCGGGGGACCGATACGGACCGGGGAGCTGTTTTTT.

This CDR3 is CASSLKSGTGTHEQYF. CDR3 sequence (DNA): TGTGCCAGCAGCCTTAAAAGTGGGACAGGGACCCACGAGCAGTACTTC. The V and J genes are TRBV3-1 (or the pseudogene TRBV3-2) and TRBJ2-7; 9 bases match TRBD1. The V gene's germline CDR1 is LGHDT and CDR2 YNNKEL (reference sequence). The CDR3 runs 16 residues. With 4 bases clipped from V and 5 bases from J, the junction kept 12 bases outside the gene matches.

The rearrangement joins TRBV30 to TRBJ1-6; 8 nucleotides align to TRBD1. The CDR3 is 15 amino acids. The J segment lost 5 bases and the V segment lost 2 bases, leaving 5 bases of the junction unmatched. Germline CDR1 GTSNPN, CDR2 SVGIG (reference sequence). In DNA, the CDR3 is TGTGCCTGGAGTCCCCAGGGGGCTGATAATTCACCCCTCCACTTT. Amino acids: CAWSPQGADNSPLHF.

The genes are TRBV5-1 and TRBJ2-7, with D perhaps matching TRBD1 (7 bases). V was clipped by 3 bases and J by 6 bases, with 19 bases between them. The CDR3 spans 15 residues. CDR1 and CDR2 from the germline V gene are SGHRS and YFSETQ. CDR3 protein: CASSSGGFGQGEQYF. The DNA of the CDR3 is TGCGCCAGCAGCTCAGGGGGGTTCGGGCAGGGCGAGCAGTACTTC.

The chain carries TRBV3-1 (or the pseudogene TRBV3-2) and TRBJ1-4, with TRBD1 matching 7 bases. The CDR3 length is 16 residues. Germline lookup yields CDR1 LGHDT and CDR2 YNNKEL (reference sequence). V was pared by 2 bases and J by 4 bases, with 7 bases of the junction left unmatched. The CDR3: CASSQLIQGNNEKLFF. CDR3 DNA sequence: TGTGCCAGCAGCCAACTCATACAGGGGAATAATGAAAAACTGTTTTTT.

V and J are TRBV11-3 and TRBJ2-1; 10 bases are shared with TRBD2. Germline CDR1 and CDR2: SGHNT and YENEEA. The CDR3 loop spans 13 amino acids. Trimming cost V 1 base and J 10 bases; bases outside gene matches: 1. The CDR3 is CASSLGGLAEQFF. In DNA, the CDR3 is TGTGCCAGCAGCTTAGGGGGACTAGCGGAGCAGTTCTTC.

This clone has a handful of counts. This chain connects TRBV9 to TRBJ2-1; 10 nucleotides agree with TRBD1. Losses at the gene ends were 3 bases for V and 7 bases for J; bases not matched to a gene: 7. The CDR3 totals 15 residues. CDR1 SGDLS and CDR2 YYNGEE come from the germline V gene. CDR3 amino acids: CASSAGTGVRNEQFF. The CDR3 nucleotides are TGTGCCAGCAGCGCCGGGACAGGGGTGAGGAATGAGCAGTTCTTC.

The chain combines TRBV6-6 with TRBJ2-1; a possible D gene is TRBD2 (5 bases). The CDR3 is 13 amino acids. Trimming took 0 bases from V and 9 from J, leaving 9 bases between them. CDR1 MNHNY and CDR2 SVGAGI come from the germline V gene (reference sequence). In DNA form, the CDR3 reads TGTGCCAGCAGTTACTCAGAGAGGGCTGAGCAGTTCTTC. Protein sequence: CASSYSERAEQFF.